The clone carrying this T cell receptor (beta chain) was seen ten or more times. No antigen is known for it. This sample was taken from a study of CD8 T cells in ankylosing spondylitis. Each TCR beta library was made by quantitative 5'-RACE that incorporated molecular barcodes. TCRdb ran MiXCR on the 5' RACE reads and lists one entry per CDR3 protein. The top ten hold 8% to 13% of the sample, which has 200,000 or so distinct CDR3 sequences, roughly 13% seen once. Study-level results: Reported data indicate significant enrichment of disease-linked clones within matched ankylosing spondylitis synovial fluid. Made up of eight highly homologous variants, a TCR beta motif appeared characteristic of ankylosing spondylitis blood. Both synovial fluid and blood in reactive arthritis had previously been reported to carry some motif variants.

The germline gives CDR1 MNHEY, CDR2 SVGEGT. With 7 bases clipped from V and 5 bases from J, the junction kept 6 bases outside the gene matches. This CDR3 has 15 amino acids. Sample: blood, either unsorted or a sorted T cell fraction (not recorded which). The clonotype originates from a female donor with ankylosing spondylitis or in good health (not recorded which). The chain combines TRBV6-2 or TRBV6-3 with TRBJ2-1, with 12 positions matching TRBD2. CDR3 protein: CASNEGLAGNNEQFF. The CDR3 DNA reads as TGTGCCAGCAACGAAGGACTAGCGGGAAACAATGAGCAGTTCTTC.